Presented here are 14 T cell receptor beta chains from one specimen sequenced in a study of blood T cell repertoires in COVID-19. TCRdb's table, derived via immunoSEQ multiplex PCR, lists solely in-frame clones and lacks some. The sample has about 260,000 clones, approximately 88% seen once. Sample: PBMCs or T cells enriched from blood (not recorded which). Every receptor here comes from a woman between 35 and 50 years old who had been exposed to COVID-19.

The chain has TRBV27 and TRBJ1-1, with 7 bases identical to TRBD1. The CDR3 length is 15 residues. J lost 1 base, V lost 6 bases, and 8 bases had no gene match. CDR1 is MNHEY and CDR2 is SMNVEV in the germline V gene (reference sequence). CDR3 in amino acids: CASRLQGDRNTEAFF. The CDR3 DNA reads TGTGCCAGCAGACTCCAGGGGGACAGGAACACTGAAGCTTTCTTT.

This chain links TRBV19 with TRBJ1-5; D uncertain. The V gene lost 6 bases and the J gene lost 0 bases, with 12 bases spanning the gap. This CDR3 is 15 amino acids long. The germline V gene encodes CDR1 LNHDA and CDR2 SQIVND (reference sequence). CDR3 residues: CASRAEGYSNQPQHF. In nucleotides, the CDR3 is TGTGCCAGTAGGGCAGAGGGTTATAGCAATCAGCCCCAGCATTTT.

CDR3 DNA: TGTGCCAGCAGCACACGGACTAGCGCATACACAGATACGCAGTATTTT. Protein: CASSTRTSAYTDTQYF. This chain links TRBV7-2 with TRBJ2-3; 9 nucleotides line up with TRBD2. The V gene's germline CDR1 is SGHTA and CDR2 FQGNSA. The CDR3 totals 16 residues. Losses at the gene ends were 5 bases for V and 2 bases for J; bases not matched to a gene: 8.

This chain uses TRBV11-2 with TRBJ2-5; D gene ambiguous. Trimming stripped 0 bases from V and 3 bases from J, with 14 bases between. The CDR3 has 16 amino acids. Germline CDR1 and CDR2: SGHAT and FQNNGV. For the CDR3, the DNA is TGTGCCAGCAGCTTAGAGTTAGACTTTGGAAAAGAGACCCAGTACTTC. The encoded protein is CASSLELDFGKETQYF.

The chain links TRBV29-1 to TRBJ1-2; D is unresolved. Germline lookup yields CDR1 SQVTM and CDR2 ANQGSEA. CDR3 size: 13 residues. V was clipped by 6 bases and J by 4 bases, with 15 bases between them. CDR3 in amino acids: CSVASFLGYGYTF. The CDR3 nucleotides are TGCAGCGTCGCCTCTTTTCTCGGCTATGGCTACACCTTC.

V is TRBV5-6 and J is TRBJ1-3; D remains ambiguous. Looked up from germline, CDR1 is SGHDT and CDR2 is YYEEEE. CDR3 size: 14 residues. The ends were cut back, 0 bases at V and 4 bases at J, with 8 bases in the middle. CDR3 sequence (DNA): TGTGCCAGCAGCTTGGCCTTACTCGGAAACACCATATATTTT. It specifies CASSLALLGNTIYF.

The chain uses TRBV6-5 and TRBJ1-1; TRBD1 matches 9 bases. Germline V gives CDR1 MNHEY, CDR2 SVGAGI. With 6 bases clipped from V and 4 bases from J, the junction kept 9 bases outside the gene matches. This CDR3 is 15 amino acids long. The CDR3 DNA reads TGTGCCAGCAGAAACACAGGGGGCTTACGCACTGAAGCTTTCTTT. Translated: CASRNTGGLRTEAFF.

This chain connects TRBV27 to TRBJ1-6; 8 bases agree with TRBD1. V trimming: 5 bases; J trimming: 7 bases; junction bases outside the gene matches: 4. The CDR3 spans 14 residues. Per the germline V gene, CDR1 is MNHEY and CDR2 is SMNVEV (reference sequence). The CDR3: CASSQGTGNSPLHF. CDR3 in DNA: TGTGCCAGCAGTCAAGGGACAGGCAATTCACCCCTCCACTTT.

The V gene is TRBV4-2, the J gene TRBJ1-4, with 9 bases fitting TRBD1. CDR1 and CDR2 from the germline V gene are LGHNA and YNFKEQ. The CDR3 is 13 residues long. V shed 8 bases and J 8 bases; nucleotides not matched to a gene: 6. The CDR3 DNA reads as TGTGCCAGCCGGGACAGGGTATTAGAAAAACTGTTTTTT. Protein product: CASRDRVLEKLFF.

This chain joins TRBV28 and TRBJ1-6; 10 positions agree with TRBD1. Germline assignment: CDR1 MDHEN and CDR2 SYDVKM. The CDR3 contains 14 residues. The V and J ends lost 8 bases and 11 bases, in that order; junction bases with no gene match: 9. The CDR3 spells CASGVPGQGTPLHF. CDR3 DNA sequence: TGTGCCAGCGGGGTCCCGGGACAGGGGACACCCCTCCACTTT. Together with reference TRBV28 and TRBJ1-6, the CDR3 gives the full variable domain: DVKVTQSSRYLVKRTGEKVFLECVQDMDHENMFWYRQDPGLGLRLIYFSYDVKMKEKGDIPEGYSVSREKKERFSLILESASTNQTSMYLCASGVPGQGTPLHFGNGTRLTVT.

V is TRBV7-2 and J is TRBJ2-3; no definite D call. Germline assignment: CDR1 SGHTA and CDR2 FQGNSA. V lost 3 bases to trimming and J lost 2 bases, with 9 bases between them. The CDR3 has 14 amino acids. This chain's CDR3 is CASSFNSLTDTQYF. CDR3 DNA: TGTGCCAGCAGCTTCAACAGTCTCACAGATACGCAGTATTTT.

The rearrangement joins TRBV19 to TRBJ2-3; 8 nucleotides align to TRBD2. The V gene end was trimmed by 5 bases and the J gene end by 6 bases; junction bases not matched to a gene: 10. CDR3 length equals 15 residues. Germline CDR1 LNHDA, CDR2 SQIVND (reference sequence). CDR3 protein: CASSWRAGGDDTQYF. CDR3 nucleotides: TGTGCCAGTAGTTGGCGGGCGGGGGGTGATGATACGCAGTATTTT.

Written as DNA, the CDR3 is TGTGCCAGCAGCGCAAGAGGCGGGACGGAAAACACCGGGGAGCTGTTTTTT. It encodes CASSARGGTENTGELFF. The V and J genes are TRBV7-9 and TRBJ2-2; D possibly corresponds to TRBD2 (6 bases). The CDR3 has 17 residues. The V gene lost 5 bases and the J gene lost 2 bases, with 18 bases spanning the gap. Germline V gene sequence: CDR1 SEHNR, CDR2 FQNEAQ (reference sequence).

The V gene is TRBV21-1, the J gene TRBJ2-2; the DNA was not used to check the table's D call, TRBD2. TRBV21-1 is deemed a pseudogene. This CDR3 spans 18 amino acids. CDR3 sequence: CASSRMGDSKKNTGELFF. The CDR3 coding sequence is TGTGCCAGCAGCCGCATGGGGGACTCAAAAAAGAACACCGGGGAGCTGTTTTTT.